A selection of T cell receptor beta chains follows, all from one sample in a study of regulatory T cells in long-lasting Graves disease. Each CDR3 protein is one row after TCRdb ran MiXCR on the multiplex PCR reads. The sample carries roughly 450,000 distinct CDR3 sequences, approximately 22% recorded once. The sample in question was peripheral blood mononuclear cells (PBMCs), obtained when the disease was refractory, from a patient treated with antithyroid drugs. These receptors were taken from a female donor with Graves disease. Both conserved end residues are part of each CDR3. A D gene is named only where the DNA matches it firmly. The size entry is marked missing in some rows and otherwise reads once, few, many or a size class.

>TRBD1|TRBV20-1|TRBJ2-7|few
TGCAGTGCAAGGACAGGGTTGGGGCAGTACTTC
CSARTGLGQYF
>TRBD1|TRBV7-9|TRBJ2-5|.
TGTGCCAGCAGCTTAGGCAGGGGGTTAAGAGAGACCCAGTACTTC
CASSLGRGLRETQYF
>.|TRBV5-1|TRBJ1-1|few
TGCGCCAGCAGCTTTGAGATGGGGGCGGCTTTCTTT
CASSFEMGAAFF
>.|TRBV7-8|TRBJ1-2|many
TGTGCCAGCAGCCCGAGCGGCACAGACCTCTACACCTTC
CASSPSGTDLYTF
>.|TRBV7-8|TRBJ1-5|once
TGTGCCAGCAGCTTAGTTGGCGGGTATCAGCCCCAGCATTTT
CASSLVGGYQPQHF
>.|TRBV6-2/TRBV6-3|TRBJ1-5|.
TGTGCCAGCAGTCGGGGGGTAGGCAATCAGCCCCAGCATTTT
CASSRGVGNQPQHF
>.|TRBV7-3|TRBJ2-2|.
TGTGCCAGCAGCGCCGGTGACATTTTTCGCGAGAACACCGGGGAGCTGTTTTTT
CASSAGDIFRENTGELFF
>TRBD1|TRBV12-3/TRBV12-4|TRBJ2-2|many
TGTGCCAGCAGGCCCGACAGGGCCGGGGAGCTGTTTTTT
CASRPDRAGELFF
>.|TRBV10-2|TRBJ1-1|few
TGCGCCAGCAGTGAGTCGTATCAGGAGGACACTGAAGCTTTCTTT
CASSESYQEDTEAFF
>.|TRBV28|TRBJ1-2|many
TGTGCCAGCAGCCCTGGGGGGGGACCCGATAACTATGGCTACACCTTC
CASSPGGGPDNYGYTF
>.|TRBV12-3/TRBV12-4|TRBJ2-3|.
TGTGCCAGCAGTTTCTACGGGGGCAGCACAGATACGCAGTATTTT
CASSFYGGSTDTQYF
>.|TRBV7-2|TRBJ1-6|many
TGTGCCAGCAGCTTTTTAAGATCACCCCTCCACTTT
CASSFLRSPLHF
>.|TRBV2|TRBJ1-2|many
TGTGCCAGTCCCGGGAGTAACTATGGCTACACCTTC
CASPGSNYGYTF
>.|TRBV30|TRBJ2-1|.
TGTGCCTGGAGTGTATGGGATGAGCAGTTCTTC
CAWSVWDEQFF
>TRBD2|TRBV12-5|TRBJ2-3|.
TGTGCTAGTGGTTTACTGAGGGGGGGGGGACTAGCGGGAGTCAAGATGAGCACAGATACGCAGTATTTT
CASGLLRGGGLAGVKMSTDTQYF
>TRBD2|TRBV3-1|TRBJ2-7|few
TGTGCCAGCAGTCGACGGACTAGCGGGAGGTTCCACGAGCAGTACTTC
CASSRRTSGRFHEQYF
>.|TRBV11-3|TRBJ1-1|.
TGTGCCAGCAGCTTACAGCAGGGCCCCCGGACGAACACTGAAGCTTTCTTT
CASSLQQGPRTNTEAFF
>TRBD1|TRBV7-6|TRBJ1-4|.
TGTGCCAGCAGCTCGGGGACAGGCGGAAAACTGTTTTTT
CASSSGTGGKLFF
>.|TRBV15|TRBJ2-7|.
TGTGCCACCAGCGAATACCGGGACAACTCCTACGAGCAGTACTTC
CATSEYRDNSYEQYF
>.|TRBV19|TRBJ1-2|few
TGTGCCAGTAGCCGCTCAATGGGGGTGAACCTAAGGGACTATGGCTACACCTTC
CASSRSMGVNLRDYGYTF
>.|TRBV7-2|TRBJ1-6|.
TGTGCCAGCAGCTCGGGAACAGGAGCGAACAATTCACCCCTCCACTTT
CASSSGTGANNSPLHF
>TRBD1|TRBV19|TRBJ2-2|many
TGTGCCAGTAGTTCCCCCCCGGGACAGGGATTGCACACCGGGGAGCTGTTTTTT
CASSSPPGQGLHTGELFF
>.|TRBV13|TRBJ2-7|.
TGTGCCAGCAGCTTAGCGGCAGGGTCCTACGAGCAGTACTTC
CASSLAAGSYEQYF
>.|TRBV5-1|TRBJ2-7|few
TGCGCCAGCACCGGACTCGGGGAGCAGTACTTC
CASTGLGEQYF
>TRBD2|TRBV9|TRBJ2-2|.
TGTGCCAGCAATGCGGGGGGGCTGACCGGGGAGCTGTTTTTT
CASNAGGLTGELFF
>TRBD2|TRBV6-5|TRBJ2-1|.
TGTGCCAGCAGTTACAGGGAGGGCGCCAATGAGCAGTTCTTC
CASSYREGANEQFF
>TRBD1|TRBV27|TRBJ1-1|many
TGTGCCAGCAGTCCGGGGACAGGGATGAACACTGAAGCTTTCTTT
CASSPGTGMNTEAFF
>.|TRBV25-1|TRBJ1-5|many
TGTGCCAGCAGTGAATTGGGCGACAGCGCTAATCAGCCCCAGCATTTT
CASSELGDSANQPQHF
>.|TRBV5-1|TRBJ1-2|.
TGTGCCAGCAGCTTGTGGGTGTACTATGGCTACACCTTC
CASSLWVYYGYTF
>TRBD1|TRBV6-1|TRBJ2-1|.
TGTGCCAGCCGACCTCGGGACAGGGAGGGAGAGCAGTTCTTC
CASRPRDREGEQFF
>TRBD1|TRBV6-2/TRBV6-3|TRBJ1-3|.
TGTGCCAGCAGTTACACAGGGGCTAGAAACACCATATATTTT
CASSYTGARNTIYF
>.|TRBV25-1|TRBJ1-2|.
TGTGCCAACCGGGGGGGGGTTTATGGCTACACCTTC
CANRGGVYGYTF
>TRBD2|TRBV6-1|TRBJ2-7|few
TGTGCCAGCAGCGCCTATAGCGGGGGGTTCTACGAGCAGTACTTC
CASSAYSGGFYEQYF
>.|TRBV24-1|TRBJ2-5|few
TGTGCCACCAGTGATTTAGCTCAGGGACATCACCAAGAGACCCAGTACTTC
CATSDLAQGHHQETQYF
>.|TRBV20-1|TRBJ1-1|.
TGCAGTGCTAGAGATATGGGGACCCTGAACACTGAAGCTTTCTTT
CSARDMGTLNTEAFF
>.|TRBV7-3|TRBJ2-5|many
TGTGCCAGCAGCTTAACACCCGGGGAAGAGACCCAGTACTTC
CASSLTPGEETQYF
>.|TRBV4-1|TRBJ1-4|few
TGCGCCAGCAGCCAGGAAGGACAGTCTAATGAAAAACTGTTTTTT
CASSQEGQSNEKLFF
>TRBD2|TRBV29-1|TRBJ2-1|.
TGCAGCGTTGAAGCTCCGGGACTAGCAACTCTCAATGAGCAGTTCTTC
CSVEAPGLATLNEQFF
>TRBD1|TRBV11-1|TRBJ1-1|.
TGCGCCAGCAGCCGTGGGGCAGGGGGCACTGAAGCTTTCTTT
CASSRGAGGTEAFF
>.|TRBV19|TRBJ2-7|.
TGTGCCAGTAGTATATCAGGCCACGAGCAGTACTTC
CASSISGHEQYF
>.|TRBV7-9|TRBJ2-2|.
TGTGCCAGCAGCCCACGGACGCTAACGAACACCGGGGAGCTGTTTTTT
CASSPRTLTNTGELFF
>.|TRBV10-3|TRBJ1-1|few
TGTGCCATCAGCCCGCGGGGAGGGGCCGAAGCTTTCTTT
CAISPRGGAEAFF
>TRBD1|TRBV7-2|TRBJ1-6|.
TGTGCCAGCAGCGTAGGGGGCCTCGGTAGTTCACCCCTCCACTTT
CASSVGGLGSSPLHF
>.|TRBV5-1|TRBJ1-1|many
TGCGCCAGCAGCTTGGAGGCAGGGAGGACTGAAGCTTTCTTT
CASSLEAGRTEAFF
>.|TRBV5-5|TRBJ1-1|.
TGTGCCAGCAGCTTCCGGACAGACATGAACACTGAAGCTTTCTTT
CASSFRTDMNTEAFF
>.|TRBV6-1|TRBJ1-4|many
TGTGCCAGCAGTGACAGGGCAGCTAATGAAAAACTGTTTTTT
CASSDRAANEKLFF